These T cell receptor beta chains were read from a single sample in a study of blood T cell repertoires in COVID-19. Using immunoSEQ multiplex PCR, the repertoire was profiled, and TCRdb retains in-frame clones only, with some absent. Among about 100,000 clones listed, about 90% were seen once. Sequencing was done on a sample of peripheral blood. The receptors were sampled from a man aged 25-45 years in a cohort sampled during active COVID-19. CDR3s include the opening cysteine and the closing phenylalanine or tryptophan. A D gene is named only where the DNA matches it firmly. Size is stated for part of the rows, as once, few or many counts, or as a class when the clone is expanded.

once,TRBJ1-2,TRBV6-6,NA,CASSYGGINYGYTF,TGTGCCAGCAGTTACGGAGGGATTAACTATGGCTACACCTTC
NA,TRBJ2-3,TRBV24-1,TRBD1,CATSDPTGGLTDTQYF,TGTGCCACCAGTGACCCGACAGGGGGGCTCACAGATACGCAGTATTTT
NA,TRBJ2-2,TRBV5-1,NA,CASSLVERVNTGELFF,TGCGCCAGCAGCTTGGTCGAGCGGGTTAACACCGGGGAGCTGTTTTTT
NA,TRBJ2-7,TRBV6-5,TRBD1,CASSYVGQGPYEQYF,TGTGCCAGCAGTTACGTGGGACAGGGCCCCTACGAGCAGTACTTC
NA,TRBJ2-7,TRBV10-1,TRBD1,CASSDSGQYFYEQYF,TGCGCCAGCAGTGACTCGGGACAGTATTTTTACGAGCAGTACTTC
NA,TRBJ2-5,TRBV13,NA,CASSLGSVETQYF,TGTGCCAGCAGCTTAGGGTCCGTCGAGACCCAGTACTTC
NA,TRBJ1-1,TRBV11-2,TRBD1,CASSIRQGGRAFF,TGTGCCAGCAGCATACGACAGGGGGGTAGGGCTTTCTTT
NA,TRBJ2-5,TRBV19,TRBD1,CAAGTGRLGTQYF,TGTGCCGCCGGGACAGGGCGATTAGGGACCCAGTACTTC
NA,TRBJ1-5,TRBV30,TRBD1,CAWSVTGDSNQPQHF,TGTGCCTGGAGTGTAACAGGGGATAGCAATCAGCCCCAGCATTTT
NA,TRBJ2-7,TRBV5-1,TRBD2,CASSLMGLAGGTYEQYF,TGCGCCAGCAGCCTGATGGGACTAGCGGGGGGGACCTACGAGCAGTACTTC
NA,TRBJ2-3,TRBV6-2/TRBV6-3,TRBD1,CASSPTGTDTQYF,TGTGCCAGCAGTCCGACAGGGACAGATACGCAGTATTTT
NA,TRBJ1-1,TRBV28,NA,CASSLSRGTEAFF,TGTGCCAGCAGTTTGAGTAGGGGGACTGAAGCTTTCTTT
NA,TRBJ2-7,TRBV25-1,NA,CASSEDSRSYEQYF,TGTGCCAGCAGTGAGGACAGCCGTTCCTACGAGCAGTACTTC
NA,TRBJ1-5,TRBV2,NA,CASTTGSNQPQHF,TGTGCCAGCACTACGGGAAGCAATCAGCCCCAGCATTTT
NA,TRBJ1-2,TRBV6-5,NA,CASEARRYYGYTF,TGTGCCAGCGAGGCTAGACGGTACTATGGCTACACCTTC
NA,TRBJ2-1,TRBV6-5,TRBD1,CASSFRQGPYNEQFF,TGTGCCAGCAGTTTCCGACAGGGTCCGTACAATGAGCAGTTCTTC
NA,TRBJ2-7,TRBV27,TRBD2,CASSLVPSGTYEQYF,TGTGCCAGCAGCTTAGTCCCTAGCGGAACCTACGAGCAGTACTTC
once,TRBJ1-2,TRBV5-4,TRBD1,CASIGFRDRVGGYTF,TGTGCCAGCATCGGATTCCGGGACAGGGTTGGTGGCTACACCTTC
NA,TRBJ1-6,TRBV19,NA,CASSIGPISPLHF,TGTGCCAGTAGTATTGGCCCGATCTCACCCCTCCACTTT
NA,TRBJ2-3,TRBV18,TRBD1,CASSPGQGSTDTQYF,TGTGCCAGCTCACCTGGACAGGGCAGCACAGATACGCAGTATTTT
NA,TRBJ1-2,TRBV5-1,NA,CASSLEGAYGYTF,TGCGCCAGCAGCTTGGAAGGGGCCTATGGCTACACCTTC
NA,TRBJ2-7,TRBV6-1,TRBD2,CASSESGGTYEQYF,TGTGCCAGCAGTGAATCGGGGGGGACCTACGAGCAGTACTTC
NA,TRBJ2-2,TRBV10-2,NA,CASSENVPQVGELFF,TGCGCCAGCAGTGAGAACGTCCCGCAGGTGGGGGAGCTGTTTTTT
NA,TRBJ1-2,TRBV18,NA,CASSPTARYGYTF,TGTGCCAGCTCACCAACAGCCCGCTATGGCTACACCTTC
NA,TRBJ2-5,TRBV28,NA,CASSLGEVRETQYF,TGTGCCAGCAGTTTGGGGGAGGTCAGGGAGACCCAGTACTTC
NA,TRBJ2-3,TRBV19,NA,CASSTGFTFADTQYF,TGTGCCAGTAGTACGGGATTTACTTTCGCAGATACGCAGTATTTT
NA,TRBJ1-6,TRBV2,NA,CASSEELAGAGNSPLHF,TGTGCCAGCAGTGAAGAACTCGCGGGGGCCGGGAATTCACCCCTCCACTTT
NA,TRBJ1-4,TRBV27,TRBD1,CASSQQGAGEKLFF,TGTGCCAGCAGTCAACAGGGGGCGGGTGAAAAACTGTTTTTT
NA,TRBJ1-2,TRBV19,NA,CASIAGRNYGYTF,TGTGCCAGTATTGCAGGGCGGAACTATGGCTACACCTTC
NA,TRBJ2-3,TRBV20-1,TRBD2,CSASEPTSGTDTQYF,TGCAGTGCTAGTGAACCGACTAGCGGGACAGATACGCAGTATTTT
once,TRBJ1-2,TRBV25-1,NA,CASSEWTVPRGYTF,TGTGCCAGCAGTGAGTGGACAGTGCCCCGTGGCTACACCTTC
NA,TRBJ2-2,TRBV5-1,TRBD1,CASSLNSGQGSSNTGELFF,TGCGCCAGCAGCTTGAATTCGGGACAGGGGTCCTCGAACACCGGGGAGCTGTTTTTT
NA,TRBJ1-2,TRBV19,NA,CASSIGLGQRYGYTF,TGTGCCAGTAGTATAGGCTTGGGACAAAGATATGGCTACACCTTC
NA,TRBJ1-6,TRBV6-2/TRBV6-3,NA,CASSSPWRTEDSPLHF,TGTGCCAGCAGTTCCCCCTGGAGAACCGAGGATTCACCCCTCCACTTT
NA,TRBJ1-5,TRBV6-6,NA,CASSGTGGNQPQHF,TGTGCCAGCAGTGGCACCGGGGGGAATCAGCCCCAGCATTTT
NA,TRBJ1-1,TRBV28,NA,CASSFDSGRSAEAFF,TGTGCCAGCAGTTTCGACAGTGGACGTTCCGCTGAAGCTTTCTTT
NA,TRBJ1-2,TRBV9,NA,CASTRQAVGAYGYTF,TGTGCCAGCACCAGACAGGCGGTGGGGGCCTATGGCTACACCTTC
NA,TRBJ2-1,TRBV7-2,NA,CASSLDRRFNEQFF,TGTGCCAGCAGCTTAGACCGGAGGTTTAATGAGCAGTTCTTC
once,TRBJ1-1,TRBV4-1,NA,CASTLGGGMNTEAFF,TGCGCCAGCACCCTCGGGGGGGGCATGAACACTGAAGCTTTCTTT
NA,TRBJ1-3,TRBV5-6,NA,CASSFWRSPGPGNTIYF,TGTGCCAGCAGCTTTTGGAGATCGCCAGGGCCTGGAAACACCATATATTTT
NA,TRBJ1-2,TRBV7-9,TRBD1,CASSLGTGGDFYGYTF,TGTGCCAGCAGCTTAGGGACAGGGGGAGACTTCTATGGCTACACCTTC
NA,TRBJ1-1,TRBV29-1,TRBD1,CSVGQGGQAFF,TGCAGCGTGGGACAGGGAGGTCAAGCTTTCTTT
NA,TRBJ1-6,TRBV18,NA,CASSPERSPLHF,TGTGCCAGCTCACCGGAGCGTTCACCCCTCCACTTT
once,TRBJ2-3,TRBV5-1,TRBD1,CASSLGQGKDTQYF,TGCGCCAGCAGCTTGGGACAGGGGAAGGATACGCAGTATTTT
NA,TRBJ1-1,TRBV5-4,NA,CASSESENTEAFF,TGTGCCAGCAGTGAATCAGAGAACACTGAAGCTTTCTTT
NA,TRBJ1-4,TRBV28,NA,CASSSPRGHEKLFF,TGTGCCAGCAGTTCCCCCAGGGGACATGAAAAACTGTTTTTT
NA,TRBJ1-4,TRBV3-1/TRBV3-2,NA,CASSPPGLGGEKLFF,TGTGCCAGCAGCCCTCCTGGGTTGGGGGGTGAAAAACTGTTTTTT